Below, 10 T cell receptor beta chains from the same sample are listed, as sequenced in a study of monozygotic twins with inflammatory bowel disease. TCRdb re-called the 5' RACE reads, yielding one record per CDR3 amino acid sequence without DNA. The specimen's table records about 210,000 distinct CDR3 sequences. The sample taken for sequencing was blood. All receptors come from a human donor with ulcerative colitis or Crohn's disease, or a healthy co-twin of an affected twin (not recorded which).

The chain recombines TRBV6-1 with TRBJ2-7. Germline V lookup: CDR1 MNHNS, CDR2 SASEGT. CDR3 length: 13 residues. The CDR3: CASSVDSSYEQYF.

The rearrangement joins TRBV5-1 to TRBJ2-5; the TCRdb call, TRBD2, lacks DNA for checking. Germline CDR1 reads SGHRS; CDR2 reads YFSETQ. The CDR3 covers 14 residues. CDR3 in amino acids: CASKIEAPQETQYF.

The V call is TRBV7-2, the J call TRBJ1-5. Germline V gene data show CDR1 as SGHTA and CDR2 as FQGNSA. The CDR3 contains 15 residues. The chain's CDR3 is CASSLSGSTTQPQYF.

This chain joins TRBV28 and TRBJ2-7. CDR1 and CDR2 from the germline V gene are MDHEN and SYDVKM. The CDR3 is 15 residues long. The CDR3 sequence is CASRQVGVGSYEQYF.

The CDR3 is CASSSRTESYEQYF. This chain links TRBV7-2 with TRBJ2-7; absent DNA, TCRdb's TRBD2 call cannot be checked. Germline V gene lookup returns CDR1 SGHTA and CDR2 FQGNSA. This CDR3 spans 14 amino acids.

The chain joins TRBV7-9 to TRBJ1-5. This CDR3 contains 14 residues. Germline assignment: CDR1 SEHNR and CDR2 FQNEAQ (reference sequence). CDR3 in amino acids: CASSSIYSNQPQHF.

This chain joins TRBV28 and TRBJ1-5. The length of the CDR3 is 13 residues. CDR1 is MDHEN and CDR2 is SYDVKM in the germline V gene. The CDR3 loop reads CASLGPSGQPQHF.

The chain combines TRBV7-2 with TRBJ2-4. The CDR3 has 15 amino acids. Germline values: CDR1 SGHTA, CDR2 FQGNSA. CDR3 sequence: CASSPFVLAKNIQYF.

The chain couples TRBV6-5 to TRBJ1-4; no DNA is available, so the TRBD1 call from TCRdb remains unchecked. Germline V CDR1 and CDR2: MNHEY, SVGAGI. The CDR3 extends over 15 amino acids. The CDR3 is CASSYPGTTNEKLFF.

The rearrangement uses TRBV11-3 and TRBJ2-2; TCRdb designates TRBD1, a call that cannot be tested without DNA. CDR1 SGHNT and CDR2 YENEEA come from the germline V gene. This CDR3 is built from 14 residues. The CDR3 region is CASSFSGTTGELFF.